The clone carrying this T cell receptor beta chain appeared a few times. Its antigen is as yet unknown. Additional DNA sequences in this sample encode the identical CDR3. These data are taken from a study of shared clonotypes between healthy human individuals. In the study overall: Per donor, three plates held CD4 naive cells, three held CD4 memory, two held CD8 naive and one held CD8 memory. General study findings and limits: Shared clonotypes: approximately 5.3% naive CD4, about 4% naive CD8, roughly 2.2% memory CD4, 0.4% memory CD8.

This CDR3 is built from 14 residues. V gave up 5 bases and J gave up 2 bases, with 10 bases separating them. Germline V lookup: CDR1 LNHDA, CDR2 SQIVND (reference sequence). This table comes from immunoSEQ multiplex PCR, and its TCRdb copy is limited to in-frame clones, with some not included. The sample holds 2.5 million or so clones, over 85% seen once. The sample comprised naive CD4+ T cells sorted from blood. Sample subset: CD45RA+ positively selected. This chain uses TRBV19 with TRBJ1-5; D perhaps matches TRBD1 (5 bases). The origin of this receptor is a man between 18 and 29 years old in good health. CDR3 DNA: TGTGCCAGTAGTTCGGGACCGGGCAATCAGCCCCAGCATTTT. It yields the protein CASSSGPGNQPQHF.